One sample yielded the 26 T cell receptor beta chains listed below, sequenced in a study of OX40 agonist ivuxolimab in advanced cancers. Produced via immunoSEQ multiplex PCR; TCRdb's table is partial and in-frame only. The sample lists roughly 17,000 clones; 60% to 70% were seen once. Here the sequenced sample was CD4+ or CD8+ T cells sorted from blood, taken in a trial of the OX40 agonist ivuxolimab. The receptors were gathered from an adult with an advanced solid tumor such as melanoma, head and neck, liver or kidney cancer.

The CDR3 DNA reads as TGTGCCAGCAGCTCCCCCTTACTAGCGGGGGTCGAAGAGACCCAGTACTTC. This gives the protein CASSSPLLAGVEETQYF. J is TRBJ2-5 and V is TRBV5-6; 11 nucleotides line up with TRBD2. Germline loops: CDR1 SGHDT, CDR2 YYEEEE. The CDR3 runs 17 residues. V was clipped by 3 bases and J by 3 bases; unmatched bases: 10.

By share, this clone ranks as medium-sized. The sample holds other DNA sequences that translate to the same CDR3. This sequence joins TRBV27 and TRBJ2-1, with 9 positions matching TRBD1. The CDR3 length is 15 residues. Germline CDR1 reads MNHEY; CDR2 reads SMNVEV (reference sequence). The junction had 2 bases not matched to a gene; V was cut back by 2 bases and J by 3 bases. The CDR3 sequence is CASSLRQGDYNEQFF. The CDR3 DNA reads TGTGCCAGCAGTTTACGACAGGGGGACTACAATGAGCAGTTCTTC.

Only one count was recorded for this clone. The J gene is TRBJ1-2, the V gene TRBV29-1, with D perhaps TRBD1 (5 bases). This CDR3 spans 13 amino acids. Germline V gene lookup returns CDR1 SQVTM and CDR2 ANQGSEA. The germline V and J ends were trimmed by 6 bases and 3 bases, with 14 bases remaining between them. The chain's CDR3 is CSVPGRQDYGYTF. The CDR3 DNA is TGCAGCGTCCCAGGGAGGCAGGACTATGGCTACACCTTC.

The sample holds a few counts of this clone. The same CDR3 is also encoded by other DNA sequences in this sample. The chain has TRBV19 and TRBJ1-1; no firm D call. Trimming left V 6 bases short and J 1 base short, with 6 bases between. CDR3 length: 12 amino acids. CDR1 LNHDA and CDR2 SQIVND come from the germline V gene (reference sequence). The DNA of the CDR3 is TGTGCCAGTAGGGGATGGAACACTGAAGCTTTCTTT. Encoded protein: CASRGWNTEAFF.

V and J are TRBV7-2 and TRBJ1-1; no reliable D call. Germline V gene data show CDR1 as SGHTA and CDR2 as FQGNSA. CDR3 size: 15 residues. V lost 5 bases, J lost 0 bases, and 13 bases lay in between. The DNA for the CDR3 is TGTGCCAGCAGCAGAGGAGGCTCCCTGAACACTGAAGCTTTCTTT. Its translation is CASSRGGSLNTEAFF.

The CDR3 DNA sequence: TGTGCCAGCAGTTCCCCCGGGGTGGACAATGAGCAGTTCTTC. Encoded protein: CASSSPGVDNEQFF. The gene calls are TRBV27 and TRBJ2-1, with TRBD2 as a possible D gene (5 bases). The length of the CDR3 is 14 residues. Trimming took 4 bases from V and 5 from J, leaving 12 bases between them. Per germline, CDR1 MNHEY and CDR2 SMNVEV (reference sequence).

The chain couples TRBV6-5 to TRBJ1-1; TRBD1 matches at 7 bases. Germline V gene data show CDR1 as MNHEY and CDR2 as SVGAGI. V gave up 0 bases and J gave up 5 bases; unmatched junction bases: 6. The CDR3 extends over 15 amino acids. In nucleotides, the CDR3 is TGTGCCAGCAGTTACTCGAGAGACAGGGTGACTGAAGCTTTCTTT. Amino acid sequence: CASSYSRDRVTEAFF.

The rearrangement uses TRBV10-2 and TRBJ2-1; D is undetermined. The germline CDR1 and CDR2 sequences are WSHSY and SAAADI. Trimming stripped 8 bases from V and 2 bases from J, with 16 bases between. This CDR3 has 15 residues. DNA for the CDR3: TGCGCCAGCGTTAGACCATCTGTTACCTACAATGAGCAGTTCTTC. Amino acids: CASVRPSVTYNEQFF.

The chain is built from TRBV7-9 and TRBJ2-3; 8 bases agree with TRBD1. This CDR3 is 17 amino acids long. Germline CDR1 and CDR2: SEHNR and FQNEAQ (reference sequence). Trimming at V came to 5 bases and at J to 0 bases, leaving 10 bases not matched to a gene. In DNA, the CDR3 is TGTGCCAGCAGCCCGGACAGGGTGGGGATTAGCACAGATACGCAGTATTTT. Protein product: CASSPDRVGISTDTQYF.

The gene calls are TRBV7-4 and TRBJ1-2; possible D gene TRBD1, 5 bases. From germline, CDR1 is SGHVT and CDR2 SQSDAQ. The V and J ends lost 1 base and 5 bases respectively, with 14 bases between them. The CDR3 length is 15 residues. In DNA, the CDR3 is TGTGCCAGCAGCTTAGGTGCGGGGGAAGGGTATGGCTACACCTTC. Its translation: CASSLGAGEGYGYTF.

The V and J genes are TRBV5-4 and TRBJ2-2, with D tentatively TRBD1 (6 bases). V lost 7 bases and J lost 8, with 18 bases in between. The germline V gene encodes CDR1 SGHNT and CDR2 YYREEE (reference sequence). The CDR3 loop spans 14 amino acids. CDR3 in amino acids: CASVSTGPSGELFF. The CDR3 coding sequence is TGTGCCAGCGTTTCGACAGGCCCATCGGGGGAGCTGTTTTTT.

This chain uses TRBV6-5 with TRBJ1-2; the match to TRBD1 covers 8 bases. CDR1 is MNHEY and CDR2 is SVGAGI in the germline V gene. V gave up 5 bases and J gave up 7 bases; unmatched junction bases: 9. This CDR3 has 14 amino acids. The CDR3 coding sequence is TGTGCCAGCAGTGTACAGGGGGGTGCGAGTGGCTACACCTTC. As protein: CASSVQGGASGYTF.

This rearrangement joins TRBV10-3 to TRBJ2-7, with TRBD1 matching 8 bases. The junction had 6 bases not matched to a gene; V was cut back by 5 bases and J by 3 bases. The CDR3 is 14 residues long. Germline CDR1 reads ENHRY; CDR2 reads SYGVKD. The DNA of the CDR3 is TGTGCCATCAGTCATTACAGGGGGTTCTACGAGCAGTACTTC. Translation: CAISHYRGFYEQYF.

The chain couples TRBV6-1 to TRBJ2-7, with TRBD2 identical over 7 bases. CDR1 and CDR2 (germline): MNHNS, SASEGT. The CDR3 is made up of 15 amino acids. V dropped 1 base and J dropped 3; count of bases not matched to a gene: 6. The CDR3 DNA sequence: TGTGCCAGCAGTGAAGGCGGACTAGACCTCTACGAGCAGTACTTC. Encoded protein: CASSEGGLDLYEQYF.

The chain couples TRBV5-1 to TRBJ1-1; TRBD1 matches 7 bases. This CDR3 region has 14 residues. Germline CDR1 is SGHRS and CDR2 is YFSETQ. Trimming took 2 bases from V and 4 from J; bases not matched to a gene: 5. The CDR3 region has the DNA TGCGCCAGCAGCTTAGAGGGGGCCAGCACTGAAGCTTTCTTT. Protein sequence: CASSLEGASTEAFF.

The rearrangement joins TRBV19 to TRBJ2-2; D may be TRBD2 (6 bases). This CDR3 comprises 15 residues. V shed 5 bases and J shed 6 bases, with 16 bases lying between them. Germline CDR1 and CDR2: LNHDA and SQIVND (reference sequence). CDR3 in amino acids: CASSAPGGDAGELFF. The DNA of the CDR3 is TGTGCCAGTAGTGCGCCCGGCGGGGACGCCGGGGAGCTGTTTTTT.

This clone was recorded a few times. The rearrangement joins TRBV30 to TRBJ1-1, with 9 bases lining up with TRBD1. CDR3 length equals 13 residues. The V segment lost 4 bases and the J segment 4 bases; nucleotides outside the gene matches: 4. The V gene's germline CDR1 is GTSNPN and CDR2 SVGIG (reference sequence). CDR3 DNA: TGTGCCTGGACCACAGGGGGCTTCACTGAAGCTTTCTTT. Its protein product is CAWTTGGFTEAFF.

CDR3 nucleotides: TGTGCCAGCAGTTTGCCTGGGAATCAGCCCCAGCATTTT. Protein product: CASSLPGNQPQHF. The gene calls are TRBV28 and TRBJ1-5; no clear D gene. Germline loops: CDR1 MDHEN, CDR2 SYDVKM. The V end was cut by 3 bases, the J end by 4 bases, with 7 bases between. This CDR3 contains 13 residues.

V gene TRBV4-1 combines with J gene TRBJ2-7, with TRBD2 as a possible D gene (5 bases). Trimming took off 1 base at V and 4 bases at J, with 8 bases between the two ends. The CDR3 is 13 residues long. Germline assignment: CDR1 MGHRA and CDR2 YSYEKL. CDR3 region: CASSQAREYEQYF. CDR3 sequence (DNA): TGCGCCAGCAGCCAAGCAAGGGAGTACGAGCAGTACTTC.

This clone has just a few counts. This rearrangement joins TRBV6-5 to TRBJ2-7; perhaps TRBD2 as D (7 bases). Trimming left V 0 bases short and J 3 bases short, with 9 bases between. The CDR3 is 14 amino acids. Germline-derived CDR1 and CDR2 are MNHEY and SVGAGI. The CDR3 DNA follows: TGTGCCAGCAGTTACTCAGGGGGGGTCTACGAGCAGTACTTC. Translation: CASSYSGGVYEQYF.

This clone was picked up a small number of times. V is TRBV7-9 and J is TRBJ1-1; the D is unclear. Looked up from germline, CDR1 is SEHNR and CDR2 is FQNEAQ (reference sequence). Trimming pared 5 bases from V and 6 bases from J, leaving 16 bases between. This CDR3 is 14 amino acids long. CDR3 in DNA: TGTGCCAGCAGCGAAACACTAAACGGCGCTGAAGCTTTCTTT. Its translation is CASSETLNGAEAFF. The variable domain in full, completed from reference TRBV7-9 and TRBJ1-1, reads DTGVSQNPRHKITKRGQNVTFRCDPISEHNRLYWYRQTLGQGPEFLTYFQNEAQLEKSRLLSDRFSAERPKGSFSTLEIQRTEQGDSAMYLCASSETLNGAEAFFGQGTRLTVV.

J is TRBJ2-1 and V is TRBV19; D perhaps matches TRBD1 (6 bases). Germline loops: CDR1 LNHDA, CDR2 SQIVND (reference sequence). V dropped 3 bases and J dropped 9 bases, with 18 bases sitting between them. This CDR3 comprises 15 residues. The CDR3 region is CASSIRGRRNSEQFF. For the CDR3, the DNA is TGTGCCAGTAGTATTAGGGGGAGAAGAAATAGTGAGCAGTTCTTC.

The genes are TRBV9 and TRBJ2-7; perhaps TRBD2 as D (6 bases). The germline V gene has CDR1 SGDLS and CDR2 YYNGEE. The CDR3 totals 15 residues. With 0 bases removed from V and 2 bases from J, the gap between germline ends came to 12 bases. The CDR3 loop reads CASSVGVTGAYEQYF. The CDR3, as DNA: TGTGCCAGCAGCGTAGGGGTGACGGGGGCCTACGAGCAGTACTTC.

V is TRBV4-3 and J is TRBJ1-6; D is undetermined. Germline CDR1 reads LGHNA; CDR2 reads YSLEER. The CDR3 has 13 residues. V was clipped by 0 bases and J by 14 bases, with 11 bases between them. CDR3 residues: CASSQEWGDTLHF. The CDR3 bases are TGCGCCAGCAGCCAAGAATGGGGAGATACCCTCCACTTT.

CDR3 nucleotide sequence: TGTGCCAGCAGCGGGGGTCCCTCGGACGAGCAGTACTTC. Amino acid sequence: CASSGGPSDEQYF. This chain uses TRBV5-4 with TRBJ2-7, with D possibly being TRBD1 or TRBD2 (5 bases each). CDR1 SGHNT and CDR2 YYREEE come from the germline V gene (reference sequence). CDR3 length: 13 amino acids. The V end was cut by 4 bases, the J end by 5 bases, with 13 bases between.

V usage is TRBV6-5 and J usage is TRBJ2-2; D may be TRBD1 (6 bases). CDR1 and CDR2 (germline): MNHEY, SVGAGI. V was shortened by 2 bases and J by 7 bases, with 11 bases between the two germline ends. The CDR3 loop spans 14 amino acids. In DNA, the CDR3 is TGTGCCAGCAGTTACCTAACAGGGAGCGGGGAGCTGTTTTTT. Translating it yields CASSYLTGSGELFF.